Here is one T cell receptor beta chain with its context. Its matching antigen is unknown. The CDR3 runs 11 residues. Trimming pared 1 base from V and 8 bases from J, leaving 6 bases between. Per the germline V gene, CDR1 is SGHDT and CDR2 is YYEEEE. This entry is derived from a study of T cell responses to AZD1222 COVID-19 vaccine. Study observations and caveats: With two AZD1222 doses given, Spike-specific TCR breadth and depth both rose. Researchers report vaccine-associated CD4 TCRs spanning spike, with dominance at 160-218 and 743-854. The donors showed a predominance of white British ancestry and of females, with possible underestimation of clonal diversity.

Only in-frame clones appear in the TCRdb table, and some are missing; sequencing was by immunoSEQ multiplex PCR. The table has about 140,000 clones, approximately 88% seen once. Sample: peripheral blood, taken on day 0 of AZD1222 vaccination. V is TRBV5-6 and J is TRBJ1-1, with D unresolved. This receptor was taken from an adult in good health. For the CDR3, the DNA is TGTGCCAGCAGCTTGAGGTCGGAAGCTTTCTTT. Protein: CASSLRSEAFF.